Listed below are T cell receptor beta chains from one sample, sequenced in a study of blood T cell repertoires in COVID-19. Repertoires were generated with immunoSEQ multiplex PCR, while TCRdb's copy carries only in-frame clones and drops some. The data contain some 250,000 clones, approximately 86% of them singletons. The source material was peripheral blood. Receptors were obtained from a woman aged 30 to 39 with acute or convalescent COVID-19. Both conserved end residues are part of each CDR3. Each record gives: CDR3 length, clone size, V gene, CDR3 protein. Part of the rows lack a size; the others show once, few, many or a class for expanded clones.

CDR3 length: 16
clone size: .
V gene: TRBV5-8
CDR3 protein: CASSRTSERNTGELFF

CDR3 length: 17
clone size: .
V gene: TRBV12-5
CDR3 protein: CASGLVIQGRYLKAQHF

CDR3 length: 17
clone size: .
V gene: TRBV7-8
CDR3 protein: CASSLAPAGGTKTEAFF

CDR3 length: 13
clone size: .
V gene: TRBV9
CDR3 protein: CASSPTGATGYTF

CDR3 length: 14
clone size: .
V gene: TRBV2
CDR3 protein: CASSEGTGVFGYTF

CDR3 length: 14
clone size: .
V gene: TRBV7-2
CDR3 protein: CASSLSGGDTEAFF

CDR3 length: 14
clone size: .
V gene: TRBV7-2
CDR3 protein: CASSVYRGAYEQYF

CDR3 length: 14
clone size: .
V gene: TRBV11-3
CDR3 protein: CASSRQGPNSPLHF

CDR3 length: 15
clone size: .
V gene: TRBV4-2
CDR3 protein: CASSPYLDTGTGYTF

CDR3 length: 16
clone size: .
V gene: TRBV10-2
CDR3 protein: CASRAYLGTSLDEQYF

CDR3 length: 13
clone size: .
V gene: TRBV3-1/TRBV3-2
CDR3 protein: CASRATGTETQYF

CDR3 length: 14
clone size: .
V gene: TRBV9
CDR3 protein: CASSVRVGTGELFF

CDR3 length: 16
clone size: .
V gene: TRBV14
CDR3 protein: CASSQPGTSGFNEQFF

CDR3 length: 16
clone size: .
V gene: TRBV29-1
CDR3 protein: CSVEDITWGRDTEAFF

CDR3 length: 13
clone size: .
V gene: TRBV6-5
CDR3 protein: CASRKTGVYGYTF

CDR3 length: 12
clone size: .
V gene: TRBV10-3
CDR3 protein: CASLPGTGELFF

CDR3 length: 15
clone size: .
V gene: TRBV11-3
CDR3 protein: CASSFASGGADTQYF

CDR3 length: 14
clone size: .
V gene: TRBV2
CDR3 protein: CASSVDRGRETQYF

CDR3 length: 16
clone size: .
V gene: TRBV7-2
CDR3 protein: CASSSPGFRHLNIQYF

CDR3 length: 14
clone size: few
V gene: TRBV10-1
CDR3 protein: CASSEWTGGSPLHF

CDR3 length: 13
clone size: .
V gene: TRBV6-2/TRBV6-3
CDR3 protein: CASSYNSNQPQHF

CDR3 length: 14
clone size: .
V gene: TRBV24-1
CDR3 protein: CATSLTGAGNTIYF

CDR3 length: 15
clone size: .
V gene: TRBV6-5
CDR3 protein: CASSLTGTWGQPQHF

CDR3 length: 15
clone size: .
V gene: TRBV2
CDR3 protein: CASSRPAGAFYEQYF

CDR3 length: 14
clone size: .
V gene: TRBV5-4
CDR3 protein: CASSLGGRNTEAFF

CDR3 length: 15
clone size: once
V gene: TRBV19
CDR3 protein: CASSIIGGIQETQYF

CDR3 length: 14
clone size: .
V gene: TRBV27
CDR3 protein: CASSLIEYNSPLHF

CDR3 length: 16
clone size: .
V gene: TRBV25-1
CDR3 protein: CASSERYATGSRGYTF

CDR3 length: 21
clone size: .
V gene: TRBV21-1
CDR3 protein: CASSKKISGRVGHSGANVLTF

CDR3 length: 15
clone size: once
V gene: TRBV19
CDR3 protein: CASQTSGGATDTQYF

CDR3 length: 14
clone size: .
V gene: TRBV5-4
CDR3 protein: CASSLGGGTGELFF

CDR3 length: 19
clone size: .
V gene: TRBV18
CDR3 protein: CASSLTALSSAKRAGELFF

CDR3 length: 17
clone size: .
V gene: TRBV3-1/TRBV3-2
CDR3 protein: CASSGTGGSKHNYEQYF

CDR3 length: 16
clone size: .
V gene: TRBV5-1
CDR3 protein: CASSLIDSVTAETQYF

CDR3 length: 17
clone size: .
V gene: TRBV24-1
CDR3 protein: CATPTSPGGASTDTQYF

CDR3 length: 16
clone size: .
V gene: TRBV19
CDR3 protein: CASSIDGGRLNTEAFF

CDR3 length: 16
clone size: .
V gene: TRBV5-1
CDR3 protein: CASSSPSGSGTDTQYF

CDR3 length: 16
clone size: once
V gene: TRBV4-2
CDR3 protein: CASSQRGGTGHNEQFF

CDR3 length: 14
clone size: once
V gene: TRBV4-3
CDR3 protein: CASSPGHANEKLFF

CDR3 length: 13
clone size: .
V gene: TRBV6-6
CDR3 protein: CASAGTGPYEQYF

CDR3 length: 15
clone size: .
V gene: TRBV6-5
CDR3 protein: CASSPLGGQSYEQYF

CDR3 length: 14
clone size: .
V gene: TRBV10-3
CDR3 protein: CAISESGQGYEQYF

CDR3 length: 18
clone size: .
V gene: TRBV6-2/TRBV6-3
CDR3 protein: CASSYPRQGFLAKNIQYF

CDR3 length: 17
clone size: .
V gene: TRBV7-2
CDR3 protein: CASSVRPGGAYADTQYF

CDR3 length: 15
clone size: .
V gene: TRBV5-1
CDR3 protein: CASSQPGQGSYEQYF

CDR3 length: 15
clone size: .
V gene: TRBV5-6
CDR3 protein: CASSLGGSSYNEQFF

CDR3 length: 16
clone size: .
V gene: TRBV19
CDR3 protein: CASSMPGLAGLNEQFF

CDR3 length: 17
clone size: .
V gene: TRBV18
CDR3 protein: CASSPRRGTSGTYEQYF

CDR3 length: 16
clone size: .
V gene: TRBV9
CDR3 protein: CASSPPGKAITGELFF

CDR3 length: 16
clone size: .
V gene: TRBV7-8
CDR3 protein: CASSYTPSGPSGEQFF

CDR3 length: 16
clone size: .
V gene: TRBV5-1
CDR3 protein: CASSLGQGNPIYEQYF

CDR3 length: 17
clone size: .
V gene: TRBV19
CDR3 protein: CASSRVGQGAYNSPLHF